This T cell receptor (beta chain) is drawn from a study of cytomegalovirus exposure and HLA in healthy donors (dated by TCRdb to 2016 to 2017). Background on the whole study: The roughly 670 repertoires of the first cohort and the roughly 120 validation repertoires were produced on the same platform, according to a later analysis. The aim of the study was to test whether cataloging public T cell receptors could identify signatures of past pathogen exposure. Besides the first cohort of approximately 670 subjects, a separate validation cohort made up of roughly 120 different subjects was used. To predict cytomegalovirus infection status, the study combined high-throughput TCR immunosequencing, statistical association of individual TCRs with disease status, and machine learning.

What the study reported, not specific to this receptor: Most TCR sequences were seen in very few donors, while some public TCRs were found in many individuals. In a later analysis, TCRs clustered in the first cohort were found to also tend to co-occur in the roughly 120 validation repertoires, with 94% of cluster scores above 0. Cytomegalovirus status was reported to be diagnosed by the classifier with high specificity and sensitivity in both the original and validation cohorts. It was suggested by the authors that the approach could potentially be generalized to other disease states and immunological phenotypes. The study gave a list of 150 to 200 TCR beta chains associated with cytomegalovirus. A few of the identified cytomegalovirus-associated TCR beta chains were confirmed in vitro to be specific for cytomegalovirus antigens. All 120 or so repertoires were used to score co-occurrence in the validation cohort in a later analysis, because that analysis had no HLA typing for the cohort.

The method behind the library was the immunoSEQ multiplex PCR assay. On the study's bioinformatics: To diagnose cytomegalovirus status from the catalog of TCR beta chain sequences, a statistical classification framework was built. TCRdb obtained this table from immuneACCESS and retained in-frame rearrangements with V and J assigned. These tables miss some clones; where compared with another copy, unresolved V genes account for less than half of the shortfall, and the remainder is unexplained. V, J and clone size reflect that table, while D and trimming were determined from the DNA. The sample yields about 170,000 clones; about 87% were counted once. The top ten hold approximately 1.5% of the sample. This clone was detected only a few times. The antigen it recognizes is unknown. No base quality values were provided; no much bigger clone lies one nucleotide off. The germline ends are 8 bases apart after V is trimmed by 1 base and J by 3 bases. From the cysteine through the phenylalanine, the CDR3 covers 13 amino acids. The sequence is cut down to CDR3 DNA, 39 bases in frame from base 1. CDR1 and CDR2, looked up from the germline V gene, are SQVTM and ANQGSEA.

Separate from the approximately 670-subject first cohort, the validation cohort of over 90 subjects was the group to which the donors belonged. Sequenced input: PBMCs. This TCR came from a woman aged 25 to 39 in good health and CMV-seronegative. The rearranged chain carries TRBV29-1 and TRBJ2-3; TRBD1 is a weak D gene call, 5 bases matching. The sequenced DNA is TGCAGCGTTGAAGGGGGCGAAACAGATACGCAGTATTTT. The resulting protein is CSVEGGETDTQYF.